This TCR beta chain appears in the sequencing data of a study of T cells in Graves' hyperthyroidism and ophthalmopathy. TCR beta CDR3 sequences were amplified from RNA transcripts. HTBI primers were used for first-round RT-PCR of the TCR CDR3. TCRdb re-called the multiplex PCR reads through MiXCR, storing one row per CDR3 protein. The table has some 350,000 distinct CDR3 sequences, approximately 14% seen once. This clonotype showed up just a few times. V lost 2 bases, J lost 1 base, and 5 bases lay in between. The V gene's germline CDR1 is MGHRA and CDR2 YSYEKL. This CDR3 is built from 14 residues. The sequence was obtained from a woman between 18 and 29 years old with Graves' hyperthyroidism that later progressed to Graves' ophthalmopathy. The sequencing input was blood. The genes are TRBV4-1 and TRBJ2-2; D gene ambiguous. The CDR3 DNA sequence: TGCGCCAGCAGCCAAAAGGAGAACACCGGGGAGCTGTTTTTT. Its translation is CASSQKENTGELFF.